These 7 T cell receptor beta chains originate from one sample sequenced in a study of OX40 agonist ivuxolimab in advanced cancers. Using immunoSEQ multiplex PCR, the repertoire was profiled, and TCRdb retains in-frame clones only, with some absent. The table lists around 60,000 clones, approximately 89% of them singletons. The material was CD4+ or CD8+ T cells sorted from blood, obtained in a trial of the OX40 agonist ivuxolimab. These receptors originate from an adult with an advanced solid tumor such as melanoma, head and neck, liver or kidney cancer.

This chain links TRBV6-5 with TRBJ1-1, with unresolved D. The V gene lost 1 base and the J gene lost 1 base, with 10 bases spanning the gap. In germline, CDR1 is MNHEY, CDR2 SVGAGI. The CDR3 is made up of 15 amino acids. This chain's CDR3 is CASSYLVRGNTEAFF. Written as DNA, the CDR3 is TGTGCCAGCAGTTACTTAGTTCGCGGGAACACTGAAGCTTTCTTT.

V is TRBV14 and J is TRBJ1-2; D gene unclear. Trimming stripped 3 bases from V and 4 bases from J, with 3 bases between. Germline V gene sequence: CDR1 SGHDN, CDR2 FVKESK. The CDR3 runs to 11 residues. The CDR3 nucleotides read TGTGCCAGCAGCCAGGGCTATGGCTACACCTTC. This codes for CASSQGYGYTF.

This clone was detected only once. The genes are TRBV30 and TRBJ1-1; D is perhaps TRBD1 (5 bases). Trimming removed 4 bases at V and 3 bases at J, with 12 bases between. CDR3 length: 13 residues. Germline CDR1 GTSNPN, CDR2 SVGIG (reference sequence). CDR3 residues: CAWTPLGDTEAFF. The CDR3 nucleotides read TGTGCCTGGACCCCGTTGGGGGACACTGAAGCTTTCTTT.

The genes are TRBV27 and TRBJ2-5; D gene ambiguous. The end of the DNA fits TRBJ2-7 better, so the J call may be wrong. Germline assignment: CDR1 MNHEY and CDR2 SMNVEV (reference sequence). The CDR3 covers 14 residues. As DNA, the CDR3 is TGTGCCAGCAGTTTATCTGGTTTGCCCTACGAGCAGTACTTC. Protein sequence: CASSLSGLPYEQYF.

The V and J genes are TRBV27 and TRBJ2-7, with TRBD2 matching over 7 bases. Trimming removed 5 bases from V and 0 bases from J; junction bases left unmatched: 7. Germline V gene lookup returns CDR1 MNHEY and CDR2 SMNVEV (reference sequence). This CDR3 is 15 amino acids long. The CDR3 protein is CASSPLLASSYEQYF. CDR3 nucleotides: TGTGCCAGCAGTCCCCTACTAGCGAGCTCCTACGAGCAGTACTTC.

V usage is TRBV10-1 and J usage is TRBJ2-2; D gene ambiguous. The CDR3 has 14 residues. CDR1 and CDR2 from the germline V gene are WNHNN and SYGVQD (reference sequence). The V end lost 3 bases, the J end lost 0 bases, and 5 bases lay between the germline ends. The CDR3 region has the DNA TGCGCCAGCAGTGATCTCACGAACACCGGGGAGCTGTTTTTT. This gives the protein CASSDLTNTGELFF.

The chain recombines TRBV28 with TRBJ2-1; perhaps D is TRBD1 or TRBD2 (5 bases each). CDR1 is MDHEN, CDR2 SYDVKM, per germline. V lost 6 bases, J lost 5 bases, and 20 bases lay in between. The CDR3 extends over 16 amino acids. CDR3 DNA: TGTGCCAGCAGGCTTAAACAGGTCCAGGGACACAATGAGCAGTTCTTC. Translating it yields CASRLKQVQGHNEQFF.